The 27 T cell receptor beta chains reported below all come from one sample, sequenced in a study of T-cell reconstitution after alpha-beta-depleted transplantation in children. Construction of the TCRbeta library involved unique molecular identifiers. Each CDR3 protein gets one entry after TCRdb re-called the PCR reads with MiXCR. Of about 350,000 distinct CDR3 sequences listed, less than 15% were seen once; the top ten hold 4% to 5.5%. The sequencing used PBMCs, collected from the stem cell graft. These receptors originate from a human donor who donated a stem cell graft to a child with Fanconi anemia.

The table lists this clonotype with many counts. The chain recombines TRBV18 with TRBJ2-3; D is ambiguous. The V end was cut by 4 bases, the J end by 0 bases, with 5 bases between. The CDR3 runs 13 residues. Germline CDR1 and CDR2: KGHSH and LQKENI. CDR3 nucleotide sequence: TGTGCCAGCTCACACTTTAGCACAGATACGCAGTATTTT. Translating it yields CASSHFSTDTQYF.

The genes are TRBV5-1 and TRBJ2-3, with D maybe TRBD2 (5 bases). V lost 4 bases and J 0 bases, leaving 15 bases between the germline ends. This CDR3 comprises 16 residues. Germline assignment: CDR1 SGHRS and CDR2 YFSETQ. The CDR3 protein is CASSPEVGRSTDTQYF. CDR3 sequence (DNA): TGCGCCAGCAGCCCCGAGGTGGGGAGAAGCACAGATACGCAGTATTTT.

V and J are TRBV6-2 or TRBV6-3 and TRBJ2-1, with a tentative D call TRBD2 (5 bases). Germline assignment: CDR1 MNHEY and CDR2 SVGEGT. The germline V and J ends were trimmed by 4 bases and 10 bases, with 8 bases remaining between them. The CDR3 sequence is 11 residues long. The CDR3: CASSWGAEQFF. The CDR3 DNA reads TGTGCCAGCAGTTGGGGAGCCGAGCAGTTCTTC.

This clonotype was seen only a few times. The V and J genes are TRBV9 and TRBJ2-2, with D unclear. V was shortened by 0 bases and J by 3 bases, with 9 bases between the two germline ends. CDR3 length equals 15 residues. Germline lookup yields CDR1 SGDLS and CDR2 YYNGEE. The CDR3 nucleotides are TGTGCCAGCAGCGTAGGGAGATCGGACACCGGGGAGCTGTTTTTT. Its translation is CASSVGRSDTGELFF.

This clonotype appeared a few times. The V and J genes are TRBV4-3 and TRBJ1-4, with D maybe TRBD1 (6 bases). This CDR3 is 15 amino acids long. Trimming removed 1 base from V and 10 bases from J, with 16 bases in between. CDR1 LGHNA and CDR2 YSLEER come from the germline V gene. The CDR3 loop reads CASSQGLATGGKLFF. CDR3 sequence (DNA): TGCGCCAGCAGCCAAGGTTTGGCGACAGGTGGAAAACTGTTTTTT.

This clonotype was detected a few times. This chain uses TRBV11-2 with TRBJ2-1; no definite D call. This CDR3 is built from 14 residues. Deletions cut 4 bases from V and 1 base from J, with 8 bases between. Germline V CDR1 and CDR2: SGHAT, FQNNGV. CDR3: CASSSPRSYNEQFF. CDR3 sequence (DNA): TGTGCCAGCAGCTCTCCGAGGTCCTACAATGAGCAGTTCTTC.

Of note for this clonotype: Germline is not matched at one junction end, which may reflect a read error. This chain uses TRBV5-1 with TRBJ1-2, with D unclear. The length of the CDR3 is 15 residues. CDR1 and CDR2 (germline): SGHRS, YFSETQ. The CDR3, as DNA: TGCGCCAGCGGCTTGGCCTCGGGGAAAGGCTATGGCTACACCTTC. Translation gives CASGLASGKGYGYTF. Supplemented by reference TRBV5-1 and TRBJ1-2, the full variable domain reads KAGVTQTPRYLIKTRGQQVTLSCSPISGHRSVSWYQQTPGQGLQFLFEYFSETQRNKGNFPGRFSGRQFSNSRSEMNVSTLELGDSALYLCASGLASGKGYGYTFGSGTRLTVV.

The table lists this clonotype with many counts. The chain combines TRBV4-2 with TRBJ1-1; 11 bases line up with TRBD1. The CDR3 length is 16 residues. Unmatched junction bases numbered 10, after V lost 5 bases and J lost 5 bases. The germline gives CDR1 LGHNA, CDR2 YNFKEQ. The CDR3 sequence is CASSGQGAIGGTEAFF. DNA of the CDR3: TGTGCCAGCAGCGGACAGGGGGCGATCGGTGGAACTGAAGCTTTCTTT.

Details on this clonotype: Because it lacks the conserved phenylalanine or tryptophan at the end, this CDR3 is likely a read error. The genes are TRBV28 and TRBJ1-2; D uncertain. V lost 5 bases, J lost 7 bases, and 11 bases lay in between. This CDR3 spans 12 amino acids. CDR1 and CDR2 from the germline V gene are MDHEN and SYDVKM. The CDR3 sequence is CASSPPVFGYTI. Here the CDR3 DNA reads TGTGCCAGCAGTCCCCCAGTATTTGGCTACACCATC.

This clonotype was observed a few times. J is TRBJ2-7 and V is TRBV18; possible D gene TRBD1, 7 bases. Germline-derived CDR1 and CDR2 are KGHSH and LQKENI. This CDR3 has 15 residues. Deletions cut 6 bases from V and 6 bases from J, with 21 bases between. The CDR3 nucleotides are TGTGCCAGCTCTCCCCCCGACAGGGAGCGGGTCGAGCAGTACTTC. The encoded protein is CASSPPDRERVEQYF.

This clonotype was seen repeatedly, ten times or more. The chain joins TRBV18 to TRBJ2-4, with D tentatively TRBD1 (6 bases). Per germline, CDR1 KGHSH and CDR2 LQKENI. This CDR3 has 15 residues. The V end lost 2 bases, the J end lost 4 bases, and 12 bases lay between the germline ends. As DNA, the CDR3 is TGTGCCAGCTCACCAGGGGGCCGGATGAAAAACATTCAGTACTTC. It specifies CASSPGGRMKNIQYF.

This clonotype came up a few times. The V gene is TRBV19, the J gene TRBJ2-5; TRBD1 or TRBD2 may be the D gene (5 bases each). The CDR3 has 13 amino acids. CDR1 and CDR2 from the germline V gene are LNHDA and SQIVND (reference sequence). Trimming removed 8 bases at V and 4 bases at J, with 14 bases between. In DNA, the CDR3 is TGTGCCAGTTCTGCTACTAGGGGAGAGACCCAGTACTTC. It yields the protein CASSATRGETQYF.

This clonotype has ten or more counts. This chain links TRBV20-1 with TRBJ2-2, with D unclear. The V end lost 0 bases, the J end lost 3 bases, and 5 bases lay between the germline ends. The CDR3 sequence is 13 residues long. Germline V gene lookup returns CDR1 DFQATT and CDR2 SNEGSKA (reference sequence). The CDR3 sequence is CSAREAHTGELFF. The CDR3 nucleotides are TGCAGTGCTAGAGAGGCACACACCGGGGAGCTGTTTTTT.

CDR3: CASSPQPDPTHGYTF. For the CDR3, the DNA is TGTGCCAGCTCACCACAGCCGGATCCGACGCATGGCTACACCTTC. The chain carries TRBV18 and TRBJ1-2; D is uncertain. This CDR3 has 15 amino acids. Between the trimmed V and J ends, which lost 1 base and 6 bases, there was a span of 15 bases. Germline CDR1 is KGHSH and CDR2 is LQKENI.

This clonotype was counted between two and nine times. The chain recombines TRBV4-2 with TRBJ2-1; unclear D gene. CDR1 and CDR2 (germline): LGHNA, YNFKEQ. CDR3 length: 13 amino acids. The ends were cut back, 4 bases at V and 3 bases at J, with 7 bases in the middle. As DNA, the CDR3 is TGTGCCAGCAGCCTTCTACGCTACAATGAGCAGTTCTTC. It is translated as CASSLLRYNEQFF.

CDR3 bases: TGTGCCAGCACCCGGCACAGCTTGTACCAAGAGACCCAGTACTTC. Amino acid sequence: CASTRHSLYQETQYF. The genes are TRBV6-1 and TRBJ2-5, with D unclear. The CDR3 runs to 15 residues. Germline lookup yields CDR1 MNHNS and CDR2 SASEGT. The V end was cut by 7 bases, the J end by 0 bases, with 15 bases between.

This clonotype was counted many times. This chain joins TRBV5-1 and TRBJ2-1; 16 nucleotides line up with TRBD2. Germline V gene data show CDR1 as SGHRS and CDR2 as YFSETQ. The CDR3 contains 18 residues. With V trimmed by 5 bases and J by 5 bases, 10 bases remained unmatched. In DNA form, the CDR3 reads TGCGCCAGCAGTTTTGGGACTAGCGGGGGGGCCGGTCACAATGAGCAGTTCTTC. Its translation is CASSFGTSGGAGHNEQFF. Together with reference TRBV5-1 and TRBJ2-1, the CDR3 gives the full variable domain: KAGVTQTPRYLIKTRGQQVTLSCSPISGHRSVSWYQQTPGQGLQFLFEYFSETQRNKGNFPGRFSGRQFSNSRSEMNVSTLELGDSALYLCASSFGTSGGAGHNEQFFGPGTRLTVL.

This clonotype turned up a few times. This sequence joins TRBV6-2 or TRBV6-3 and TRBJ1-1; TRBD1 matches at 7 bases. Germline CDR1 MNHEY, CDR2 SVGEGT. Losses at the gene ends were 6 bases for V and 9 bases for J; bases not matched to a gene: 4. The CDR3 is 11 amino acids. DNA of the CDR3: TGTGCCAGCAGCCTGGACAGGCAAGCTTTCTTT. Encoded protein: CASSLDRQAFF.

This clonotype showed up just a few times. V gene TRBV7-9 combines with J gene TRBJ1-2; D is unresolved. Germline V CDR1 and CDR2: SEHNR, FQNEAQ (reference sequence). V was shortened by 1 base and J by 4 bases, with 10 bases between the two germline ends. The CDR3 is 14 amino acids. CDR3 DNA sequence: TGTGCCAGCAGCTTAGGCGCGGGATCCTATGGCTACACCTTC. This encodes CASSLGAGSYGYTF.

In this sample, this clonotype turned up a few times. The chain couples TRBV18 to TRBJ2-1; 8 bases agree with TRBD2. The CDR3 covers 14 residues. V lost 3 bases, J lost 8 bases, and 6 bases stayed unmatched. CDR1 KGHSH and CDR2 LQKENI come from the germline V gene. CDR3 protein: CASSPWRGDDEQFF. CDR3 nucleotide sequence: TGTGCCAGCTCACCCTGGCGGGGGGATGATGAGCAGTTCTTC.

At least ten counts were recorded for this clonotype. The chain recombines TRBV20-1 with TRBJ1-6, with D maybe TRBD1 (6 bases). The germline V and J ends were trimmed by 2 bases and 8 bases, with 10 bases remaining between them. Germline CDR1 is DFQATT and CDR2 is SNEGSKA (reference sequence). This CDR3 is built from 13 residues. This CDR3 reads CSARNRVDSPLHF. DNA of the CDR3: TGCAGTGCTAGAAACAGGGTGGATTCACCCCTCCACTTT.

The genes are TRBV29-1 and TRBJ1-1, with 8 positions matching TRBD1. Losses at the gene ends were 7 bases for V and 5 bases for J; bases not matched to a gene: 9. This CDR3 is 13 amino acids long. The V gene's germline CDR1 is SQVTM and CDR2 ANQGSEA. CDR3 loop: CSATQGANTEAFF. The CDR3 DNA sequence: TGCAGCGCTACCCAGGGGGCGAATACTGAAGCTTTCTTT.

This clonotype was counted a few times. In DNA, the CDR3 is TGCGCCAGCAGCCAAGCGACTACGACAACGATCACAGATACGCAGTATTTT. Its translation: CASSQATTTTITDTQYF. The V gene is TRBV4-3, the J gene TRBJ2-3, with D perhaps matching TRBD2 (5 bases). The germline V gene encodes CDR1 LGHNA and CDR2 YSLEER. This CDR3 has 17 residues. Trimming cost V 1 base and J 2 bases, with 16 bases left between them.

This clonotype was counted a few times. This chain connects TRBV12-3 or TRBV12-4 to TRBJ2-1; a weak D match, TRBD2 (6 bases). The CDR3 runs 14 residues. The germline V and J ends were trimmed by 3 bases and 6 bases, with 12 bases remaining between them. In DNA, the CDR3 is TGTGCCAGCAGTTTCGGGACTGGATTCAATGAGCAGTTCTTC. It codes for CASSFGTGFNEQFF.

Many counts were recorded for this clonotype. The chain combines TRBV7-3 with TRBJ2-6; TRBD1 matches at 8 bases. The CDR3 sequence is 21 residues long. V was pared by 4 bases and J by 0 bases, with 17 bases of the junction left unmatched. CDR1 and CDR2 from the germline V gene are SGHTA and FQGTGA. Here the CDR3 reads CASSSMEGVGQAFSGANVLTF. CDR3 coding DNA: TGTGCCAGCAGCTCAATGGAGGGTGTGGGACAGGCCTTCTCTGGGGCCAACGTCCTGACTTTC.

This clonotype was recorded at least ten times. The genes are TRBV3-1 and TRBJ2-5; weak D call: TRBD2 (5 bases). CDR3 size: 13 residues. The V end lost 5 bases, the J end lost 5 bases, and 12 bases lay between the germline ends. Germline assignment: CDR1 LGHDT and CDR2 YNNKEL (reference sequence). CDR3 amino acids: CASSLGVDETQYF. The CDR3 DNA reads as TGTGCCAGCAGCTTGGGAGTGGACGAGACCCAGTACTTC.

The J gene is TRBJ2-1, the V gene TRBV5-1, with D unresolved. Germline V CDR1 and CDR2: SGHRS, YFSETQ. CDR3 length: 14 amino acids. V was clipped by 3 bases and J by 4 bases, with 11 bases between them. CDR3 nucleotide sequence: TGCGCCAGCAGCTCGGAACCCTATTACAATGAGCAGTTCTTC. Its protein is CASSSEPYYNEQFF.